The entry below gives a single T cell receptor beta chain sequence along with its context. These data are taken from a study of blood T cell repertoires in COVID-19. As for the study in general: Samples representing acute and convalescent COVID-19 were sourced from the United States, Italy and Spain.

Authors' methods: Cell counts per sample came from amplifying reference gene primers. Profiled with immunoSEQ multiplex PCR; TCRdb holds only in-frame clones, not every one. V, J and clone size are taken as reported in that table, and D and trimming were inferred from the DNA itself. Seen here are approximately 56,000 clones, around 81% observed once, and the top ten hold more than 20%. Seattle researchers signed up patients amid active infection and tracked them longitudinally. This CDR3 has 16 amino acids. In germline, CDR1 is LGHNT, CDR2 FRNRAP. The V gene end was trimmed by 5 bases and the J gene end by 9 bases; junction bases not matched to a gene: 10.

The receptor was isolated from a woman aged 80 or over with COVID-19, enrolled during active disease. The sample comprised peripheral blood. The rearrangement joins TRBV12-5 to TRBJ2-1; TRBD2 matches at 13 bases. CDR3 amino acids: CASGPTSGRGAGEQFF. In DNA form, the CDR3 reads TGTGCTAGTGGTCCAACTAGCGGGAGGGGAGCGGGTGAGCAGTTCTTC. Full variable domain (remainder filled in from reference TRBV12-5 and TRBJ2-1): DARVTQTPRHKVTEMGQEVTMRCQPILGHNTVFWYRQTMMQGLELLAYFRNRAPLDDSGMPKDRFSAEMPDATLATLKIQPSEPRDSAVYFCASGPTSGRGAGEQFFGPGTRLTVL.